This TCR beta chain was found in a study of monozygotic twins with inflammatory bowel disease. Study-wide results and limits: The sharing of clonotypes with others was lower in IBD patients than in healthy twins, especially with disease activity.

From 3,500 to 4,500 ng of total RNA, each TCR library was prepared. With the 5' RACE reads reprocessed, TCRdb shows one record per CDR3 protein and no DNA. The sample table includes fewer than 200,000 distinct CDR3 sequences. Details on this clonotype: Its antigen remains unidentified.

The CDR3 extends over 13 amino acids. Germline V gives CDR1 MNHEY, CDR2 SMNVEV (reference sequence). The clonotype comes from a human donor with ulcerative colitis or Crohn's disease, or a healthy co-twin of an affected twin (not recorded which). This chain uses TRBV27 with TRBJ1-6; no DNA is available, so the TRBD1 call from TCRdb remains unchecked. Sequencing was performed on blood. The CDR3 loop reads CASTLRGNSPLHF.